Listed here is a single T cell receptor beta chain. What it binds is unknown. The data belong to a study of T cell repertoires in breast cancer. Study-wide background: Average yield: roughly 490,000 sequences per sample and about 10 reads per input cell.

Paired alpha-beta TCRs of CD8+ T cells were analyzed by expanded emulsion RT-PCR. CD8+ T cells were positively selected and incubated overnight in roughly 10 IU/mL IL-2. Study-level findings and limits: TRBV7 predominance in shared TCRs may reflect tumor recognition or mispriming.

During the second nested PCR, blocking oligonucleotides suppressed genes that were not paired. Each CDR3 protein is one row after TCRdb ran MiXCR on the emulsion pairing reads. The sample includes tens of thousands of distinct CDR3 sequences, about 48% of them seen just once. Per the germline V gene, CDR1 is LGHDT and CDR2 is YNNKEL (reference sequence). This CDR3 is 14 amino acids long. After removal of 4 bases from V and 4 bases from J, the junction contained 6 bases not matched to a gene. The V gene is TRBV3-1, the J gene TRBJ1-2; 7 bases line up with TRBD1. The specimen was CD8+ T cells. The clonotype originates from a pool of human donors with breast cancer or a healthy control (not recorded which). CDR3 nucleotides: TGTGCCAGCAGCCGACAGGGACCGAGCTATGGCTACACCTTC. Its translation is CASSRQGPSYGYTF.